Following are 25 T cell receptor beta chains from one sample sequenced in a study of blood T cell repertoires in COVID-19. Measured with immunoSEQ multiplex PCR; TCRdb has only the in-frame clones, and not every one. The sample lists fewer than 85,000 clones, about 90% occurring once. Sequencing was done on a sample of peripheral blood. These TCRs come from a woman between 45 and 60 years old in a cohort sampled during active COVID-19.

This clone is a singleton in its sample. The V and J genes are TRBV6-5 and TRBJ1-1, with D possibly TRBD1 on 6 matching bases. The CDR3 totals 13 residues. V lost 7 bases, J lost 4 bases, and 13 bases lay in between. Germline CDR1 and CDR2: MNHEY and SVGAGI. The CDR3: CASNPTGFTEAFF. In DNA, the CDR3 is TGTGCCAGCAACCCGACAGGTTTCACTGAAGCTTTCTTT.

J is TRBJ2-1 and V is TRBV9; 13 nucleotides line up with TRBD2. The CDR3 runs to 15 residues. CDR1 is SGDLS and CDR2 is YYNGEE in the germline V gene. Trimming removed 4 bases from V and 8 bases from J; junction bases left unmatched: 6. CDR3 sequence: CASSPGTSGMYEQFF. The CDR3 DNA sequence: TGTGCCAGCAGCCCCGGGACTAGCGGGATGTATGAGCAGTTCTTC.

The rearrangement links TRBV28 to TRBJ2-3; TRBD1 matches at 9 bases. The CDR3 covers 13 residues. V lost 9 bases, J lost 1 base, and 2 bases stayed unmatched. Per the germline V gene, CDR1 is MDHEN and CDR2 is SYDVKM. This chain's CDR3 is CASRTGGTDTQYF. CDR3 DNA: TGTGCCAGTCGGACAGGGGGCACAGATACGCAGTATTTT.

CDR3 sequence reads: CASSPPTDINEKLFF. The CDR3 coding sequence is TGTGCCAGCTCACCACCGACAGATATTAATGAAAAACTGTTTTTT. The chain uses TRBV18 and TRBJ1-4; weak D call: TRBD1 (5 bases). CDR1 is KGHSH and CDR2 is LQKENI in the germline V gene. V lost 0 bases to trimming and J lost 4 bases, with 9 bases between them. The CDR3 has 15 residues.

The chain carries TRBV7-3 and TRBJ2-5; D is unclear. Germline lookup yields CDR1 SGHTA and CDR2 FQGTGA. The CDR3 runs 14 residues. The V gene lost 2 bases and the J gene lost 4 bases, with 11 bases spanning the gap. The CDR3 nucleotides are TGTGCCAGCAGCTTATCTGGCAGAAGAGAGACCCAGTACTTC. It yields the protein CASSLSGRRETQYF.

The rearrangement uses TRBV30 and TRBJ2-3; 7 nucleotides line up with TRBD2. CDR1 GTSNPN and CDR2 SVGIG come from the germline V gene (reference sequence). The CDR3 is 15 residues long. After removal of 4 bases from V and 2 bases from J, the junction contained 9 bases not matched to a gene. CDR3 sequence (DNA): TGTGCCTGGAAAGAGCCTAGCGGCCACACAGATACGCAGTATTTT. It is translated as CAWKEPSGHTDTQYF.

This clone came up a few times. CDR3 sequence: CASSLASGTGVGYTF. CDR3 nucleotides: TGTGCCAGCAGCTTGGCCTCCGGGACAGGGGTAGGCTACACCTTC. The gene calls are TRBV5-4 and TRBJ1-2, with TRBD1 matching 10 bases. The CDR3 covers 15 residues. J gave up 8 bases and V 0 bases, and 7 bases lay outside the gene matches. The germline V gene has CDR1 SGHNT and CDR2 YYREEE (reference sequence).

The chain is built from TRBV15 and TRBJ2-1; 9 bases are shared with TRBD2. CDR1 and CDR2 from the germline V gene are LNHNV and YYDKDF (reference sequence). With V trimmed by 3 bases and J by 2 bases, 5 bases remained unmatched. This CDR3 comprises 16 residues. In DNA form, the CDR3 reads TGTGCCACCAGCAGGGGACTAGCAGAACCCTACAATGAGCAGTTCTTC. Translated: CATSRGLAEPYNEQFF.

The chain joins TRBV6-1 to TRBJ2-5, with D maybe TRBD1 (5 bases). The germline gives CDR1 MNHNS, CDR2 SASEGT. Trimming took 7 bases from V and 7 from J, leaving 16 bases between them. The length of the CDR3 is 13 residues. CDR3 sequence reads: CASTPQPTGTQYF. The CDR3 DNA sequence: TGTGCCAGCACGCCCCAACCCACAGGGACCCAGTACTTC.

The V call is TRBV7-3, the J call TRBJ2-2; D is perhaps TRBD1 (6 bases). Trimming took off 1 base at V and 3 bases at J, with 12 bases between the two ends. CDR1 and CDR2 from the germline V gene are SGHTA and FQGTGA. The CDR3 runs to 16 residues. The CDR3 protein is CASSLNMAGDTGELFF. CDR3 bases: TGTGCCAGCAGCTTAAACATGGCAGGGGACACCGGGGAGCTGTTTTTT.

The chain employs TRBV7-6 and TRBJ2-1; 13 bases agree with TRBD2. The CDR3 sequence is 17 residues long. With 2 bases clipped from V and 8 bases from J, the junction kept 9 bases outside the gene matches. CDR1 and CDR2 (germline): SGHVS, FNYEAQ. This CDR3 is CASSLITSGRDMHEQFF. The DNA of the CDR3 is TGTGCCAGCAGCTTAATAACTAGCGGGAGGGATATGCATGAGCAGTTCTTC.

The V gene is TRBV7-5, the J gene TRBJ1-4; whether TRBD1, the table's D call, matches the DNA was not checked. TRBV7-5 is flagged as a pseudogene. The CDR3 sequence is 14 residues long. The CDR3 loop reads CASFPWALNEKLFF. Written as DNA, the CDR3 is TGTGCCAGCTTTCCATGGGCCCTTAATGAAAAACTGTTTTTT.

The chain carries TRBV7-3 and TRBJ1-6; D uncertain. The CDR3 contains 15 residues. V lost 1 base and J lost 7, with 11 bases in between. The germline CDR1 and CDR2 sequences are SGHTA and FQGTGA. CDR3: CASSLIVGGNSPLHF. The CDR3 bases are TGTGCCAGCAGCTTAATCGTGGGAGGGAATTCACCCCTCCACTTT.

This clone came up once. The V gene is TRBV28, the J gene TRBJ2-1; 12 bases fit TRBD2. The length of the CDR3 is 15 residues. With 6 bases clipped from V and 7 bases from J, the junction kept 7 bases outside the gene matches. CDR1 is MDHEN and CDR2 is SYDVKM in the germline V gene. The CDR3 coding sequence is TGTGCCAGCAGGCTAGCGGGGGGGCCCGGGAATGAGCAGTTCTTC. Protein: CASRLAGGPGNEQFF.

V and J are TRBV30 and TRBJ2-1; D perhaps matches TRBD2 (5 bases). Germline CDR1 is GTSNPN and CDR2 is SVGIG (reference sequence). This CDR3 region has 15 residues. V was clipped by 4 bases and J by 3 bases, with 16 bases between them. CDR3 bases: TGTGCCTGGAACGAAGAGGGAGTTATCTACAATGAGCAGTTCTTC. It translates to CAWNEEGVIYNEQFF.

This chain joins TRBV24-1 and TRBJ1-2, with 8 positions matching TRBD1. V lost 4 bases, J lost 2 bases, and 2 bases stayed unmatched. Germline CDR1 KGHDR, CDR2 SFDVKD. The CDR3 contains 14 residues. The DNA for the CDR3 is TGTGCCACCAGTGACCGGACAGGGAACTATGGCTACACCTTC. Its translation: CATSDRTGNYGYTF.

This rearrangement joins TRBV3-1 (or the pseudogene TRBV3-2) to TRBJ1-1, with 7 bases aligning to TRBD1. CDR3 length: 14 amino acids. From germline, CDR1 is LGHDT and CDR2 YNNKEL (reference sequence). The ends lost 6 bases at V and 2 bases at J; junction bases unmatched: 6. The CDR3 loop is CASRSTGDNTEAFF. CDR3 in DNA: TGTGCCAGCAGGTCCACAGGGGATAACACTGAAGCTTTCTTT.

The rearrangement links TRBV6-5 to TRBJ1-1; D possibly corresponds to TRBD1 (5 bases). The germline V and J ends were trimmed by 6 bases and 1 base, with 12 bases remaining between them. The CDR3 runs to 14 residues. Germline assignment: CDR1 MNHEY and CDR2 SVGAGI. The CDR3 DNA follows: TGTGCCAGCAGCTTCAGGGCACGGAACACTGAAGCTTTCTTT. Amino acid sequence: CASSFRARNTEAFF.

The V and J genes are TRBV11-2 and TRBJ2-1; 7 bases map to TRBD2. CDR3 length: 17 residues. V lost 3 bases, J lost 7 bases, and 15 bases stayed unmatched. Germline V gene lookup returns CDR1 SGHAT and CDR2 FQNNGV. This chain's CDR3 is CASSFRGWTREINEQFF. The CDR3 DNA sequence: TGTGCCAGCAGCTTCCGCGGTTGGACTAGAGAGATTAATGAGCAGTTCTTC.

The V gene is TRBV11-2, the J gene TRBJ1-2, with 7 positions matching TRBD1. Germline loops: CDR1 SGHAT, CDR2 FQNNGV. This CDR3 contains 13 residues. The V and J ends lost 5 bases and 6 bases, in that order; junction bases with no gene match: 6. The CDR3 reads CASSLDRADGYTF. The CDR3 DNA reads as TGTGCCAGCAGCCTCGACAGGGCCGATGGCTACACCTTC.

The chain is built from TRBV3-1 (or the pseudogene TRBV3-2) and TRBJ2-4, with 14 bases fitting TRBD2. The CDR3 is 20 residues long. V shed 0 bases, J shed 1 base, and the junction held 8 bases outside the gene matches. Germline V gene sequence: CDR1 LGHDT, CDR2 YNNKEL (reference sequence). DNA of the CDR3: TGTGCCAGCAGCCAAGATCCAGGGACTAGCGGGAGCGTGGCCAAAAACATTCAGTACTTC. This sequence encodes CASSQDPGTSGSVAKNIQYF.

The rearrangement links TRBV29-1 to TRBJ1-4; 10 bases are shared with TRBD1. From germline, CDR1 is SQVTM and CDR2 ANQGSEA. The CDR3 contains 14 residues. The trim removed 5 bases at V and 5 bases at J, leaving 5 bases unmatched. The CDR3 reads CSVRRTGGNEKLFF. CDR3 bases: TGCAGCGTTCGTCGGACAGGGGGGAATGAAAAACTGTTTTTT.

As to this clone: One junction end does not reproduce the germline sequence, and a read error may be involved. The chain links TRBV28 to TRBJ2-2; possibly TRBD2 for D (5 bases). In germline, CDR1 is MDHEN, CDR2 SYDVKM. The CDR3 spans 13 residues. The CDR3: CASSLRRNRGAVF. The CDR3 nucleotides read TGTGCCAGCAGTTTAAGAAGAAACCGGGGAGCTGTTTTT.

This chain joins TRBV4-1 and TRBJ1-5, with 8 bases that match TRBD1. CDR3 length: 17 amino acids. V was pared by 1 base and J by 2 bases, with 7 bases of the junction left unmatched. Per the germline V gene, CDR1 is MGHRA and CDR2 is YSYEKL. For the CDR3, the DNA is TGCGCCAGCAGCCAAGGGCTGGACAGGGACGGCAATCAGCCCCAGCATTTT. This encodes CASSQGLDRDGNQPQHF.

This chain joins TRBV7-3 and TRBJ2-1, with D tentatively TRBD2 (6 bases). Germline CDR1 reads SGHTA; CDR2 reads FQGTGA. This CDR3 is built from 15 residues. Trimming cost V 2 bases and J 2 bases, with 10 bases left between them. In DNA form, the CDR3 reads TGTGCCAGCAGCTTAGACGGGAGAACCTACAATGAGCAGTTCTTC. Its protein is CASSLDGRTYNEQFF.